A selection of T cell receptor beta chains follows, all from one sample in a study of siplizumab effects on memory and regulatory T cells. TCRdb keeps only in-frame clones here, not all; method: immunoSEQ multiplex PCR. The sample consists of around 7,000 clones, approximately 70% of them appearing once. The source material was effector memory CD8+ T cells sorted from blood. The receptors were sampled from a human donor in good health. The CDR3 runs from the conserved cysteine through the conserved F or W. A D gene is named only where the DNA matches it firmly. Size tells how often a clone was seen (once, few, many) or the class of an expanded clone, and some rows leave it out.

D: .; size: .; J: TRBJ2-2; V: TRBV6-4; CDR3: CASSDSRENTGELFF
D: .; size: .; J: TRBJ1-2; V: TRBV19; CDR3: CASSHGTDYGYTF
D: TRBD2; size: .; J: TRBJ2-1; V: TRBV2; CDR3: CASRQPTSGYNEQFF
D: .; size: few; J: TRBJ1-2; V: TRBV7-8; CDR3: CASSPRGSYGYTF
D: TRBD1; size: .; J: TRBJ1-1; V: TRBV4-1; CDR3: CASSHQVQGMMNTEAFF
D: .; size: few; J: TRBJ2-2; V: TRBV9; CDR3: CASSVEGGLQGGELFF
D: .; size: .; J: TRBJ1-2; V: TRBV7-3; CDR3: CASSLTGQGPHGYTF
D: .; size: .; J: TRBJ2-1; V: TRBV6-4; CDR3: CASSDRAASGNEQFF
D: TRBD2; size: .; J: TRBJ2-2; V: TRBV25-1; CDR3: CASGNPSGTGTGELFF
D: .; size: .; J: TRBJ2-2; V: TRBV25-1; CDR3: CASNGLFTGELFF
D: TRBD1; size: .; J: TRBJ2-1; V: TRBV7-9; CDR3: CASTDGQGNEQFF
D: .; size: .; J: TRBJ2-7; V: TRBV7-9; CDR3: CASSLGPFYEQYF
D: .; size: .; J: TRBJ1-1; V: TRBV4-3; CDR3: CASSQDLGSYTEAFF
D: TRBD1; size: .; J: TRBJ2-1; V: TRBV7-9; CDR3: CASSLGATDRGPQFF
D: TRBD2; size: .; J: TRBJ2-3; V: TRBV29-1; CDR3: CSGSGRARTDTQYF
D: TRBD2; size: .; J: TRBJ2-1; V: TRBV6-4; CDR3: CASSVLAGDEQFF
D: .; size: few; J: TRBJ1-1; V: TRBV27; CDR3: CASRSGGPTEAFF
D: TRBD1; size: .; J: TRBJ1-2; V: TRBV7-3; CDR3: CASSLSPQWGQLYGYTF
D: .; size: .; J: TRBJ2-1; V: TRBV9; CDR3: CASSVQGNTYNEQFF
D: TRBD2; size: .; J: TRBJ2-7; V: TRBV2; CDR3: CAGLDFLAGALSYEQYF
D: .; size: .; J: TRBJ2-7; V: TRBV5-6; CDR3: CASSYRGYEQYF
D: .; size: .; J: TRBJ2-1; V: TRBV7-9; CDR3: CASSPKPGKQFF
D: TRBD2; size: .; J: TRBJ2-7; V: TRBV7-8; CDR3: CASSLAVAPGLGYEQYF
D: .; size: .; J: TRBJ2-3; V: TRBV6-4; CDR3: CASSEASTDTQYF
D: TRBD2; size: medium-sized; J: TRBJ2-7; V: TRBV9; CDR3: CASSVEREGLDEQYF
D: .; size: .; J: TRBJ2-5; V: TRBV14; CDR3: CASSQDRRPIQETQYF
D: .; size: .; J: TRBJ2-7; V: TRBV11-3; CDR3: CASSLDGVRVGEQYF
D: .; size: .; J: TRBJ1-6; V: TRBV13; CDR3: CASSLEGNSPLHF
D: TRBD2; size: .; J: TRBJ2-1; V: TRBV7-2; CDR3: CASSPVGSSGYEQFF
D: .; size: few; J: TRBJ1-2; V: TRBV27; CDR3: CASMKLGESNYGYTF
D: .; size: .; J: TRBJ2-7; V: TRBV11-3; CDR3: CASSLAPGAEQYF
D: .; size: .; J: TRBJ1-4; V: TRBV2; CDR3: CASSEDGFNEKLFF
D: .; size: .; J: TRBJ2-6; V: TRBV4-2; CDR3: CASSQEGDTGANVLTF
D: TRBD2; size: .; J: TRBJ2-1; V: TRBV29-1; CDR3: CSVEGLAGVNEQFF
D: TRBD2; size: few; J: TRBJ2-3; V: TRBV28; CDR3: CASSSRLAGGTDTQYF
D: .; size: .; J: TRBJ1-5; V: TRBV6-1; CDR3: CASSERPGDSNQPQHF
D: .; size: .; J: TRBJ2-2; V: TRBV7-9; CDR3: CASSSKGTAGTGELFF
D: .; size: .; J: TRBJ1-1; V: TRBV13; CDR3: CASSRLEHTEAFF
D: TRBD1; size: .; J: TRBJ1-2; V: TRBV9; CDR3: CASSVVGPGQGADGYTF
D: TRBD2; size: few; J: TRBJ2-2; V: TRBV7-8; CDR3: CASSSTSGSRELFF
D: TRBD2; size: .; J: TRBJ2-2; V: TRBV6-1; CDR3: CAGSEELAGGKGELFF
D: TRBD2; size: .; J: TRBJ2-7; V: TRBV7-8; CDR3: CASSLTASGIYEQYF
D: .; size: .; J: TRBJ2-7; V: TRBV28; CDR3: CASSFTVHSYEQYF
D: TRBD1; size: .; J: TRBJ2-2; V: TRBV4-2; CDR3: CASSAYGTGSTGELFF
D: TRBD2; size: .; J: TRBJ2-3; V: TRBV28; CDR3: CASRWTSGRTDTQYF
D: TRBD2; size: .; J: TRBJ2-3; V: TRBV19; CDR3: CASSRGVTDTQYF
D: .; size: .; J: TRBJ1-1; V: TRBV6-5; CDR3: CASSPPEGQAFF
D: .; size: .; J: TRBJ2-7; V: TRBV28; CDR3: CASSVSEASSYEQYF
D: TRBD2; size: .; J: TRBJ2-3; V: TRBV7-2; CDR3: CASSYGLGSDTQYF
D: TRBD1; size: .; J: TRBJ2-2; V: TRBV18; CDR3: CASSLPGQGYTGELFF
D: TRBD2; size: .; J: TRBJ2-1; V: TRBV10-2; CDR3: CASSSGSGNEQFF
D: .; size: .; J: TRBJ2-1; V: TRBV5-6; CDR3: CASRNDRSSYNEQFF
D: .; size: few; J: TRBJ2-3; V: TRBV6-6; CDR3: CASSYSDTDTQYF
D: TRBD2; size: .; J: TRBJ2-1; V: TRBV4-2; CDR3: CASSQGLAGGRDEQFF
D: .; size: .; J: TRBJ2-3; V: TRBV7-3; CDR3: CASSLLSGSDTQYF
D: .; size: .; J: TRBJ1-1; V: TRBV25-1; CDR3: CASSEGRGLNTEAFF
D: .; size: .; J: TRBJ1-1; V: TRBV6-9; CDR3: CASSSGSEAFF
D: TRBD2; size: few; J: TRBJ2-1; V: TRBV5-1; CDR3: CASSPGLAHEQFF
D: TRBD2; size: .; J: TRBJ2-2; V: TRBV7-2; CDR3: CASSFTAGRTGELFF
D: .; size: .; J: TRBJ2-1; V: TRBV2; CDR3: CAAGTPAYNEQFF